These 27 T cell receptor beta chains were sequenced from one sample in a study of a mutant IDH1 vaccine in newly diagnosed glioma. Time point: baseline, week 1 (first vaccination visit). Treatment described: pre-vaccination baseline after standard-of-care therapy. Sequenced by immunoSEQ multiplex PCR; TCRdb stores in-frame clones only, minus some. The sample has around 82,000 clones; approximately 80% are singletons. The specimen was PBMCs, collected from a glioma patient treated with radiotherapy, temozolomide or both. The receptors stem from a man aged 40-50 years with glioma. Some clones in this sample may be carry-over from other donors' samples.

CDR3 nucleotides: TGTGCCAGCAGCTTCCAGGGCTCCGGCTCCTACAATGAGCAGTTCTTC. Translation: CASSFQGSGSYNEQFF. The gene calls are TRBV5-6 and TRBJ2-1; the D gene is possibly TRBD1 (5 bases). V dropped 2 bases and J dropped 0 bases, with 12 bases sitting between them. Per germline, CDR1 SGHDT and CDR2 YYEEEE. CDR3 size: 16 residues.

The chain employs TRBV6-5 and TRBJ1-5; D might be TRBD1 (6 bases). The CDR3 covers 14 residues. V lost 5 bases and J lost 4, with 12 bases in between. Germline assignment: CDR1 MNHEY and CDR2 SVGAGI. DNA for the CDR3: TGTGCCAGCAGTGATCGGACAGCGAATCAGCCCCAGCATTTT. Amino acid sequence: CASSDRTANQPQHF.

J is TRBJ1-1 and V is TRBV7-2; D unclear. V lost 5 bases to trimming and J lost 8 bases, with 15 bases between them. The CDR3 covers 13 residues. From germline, CDR1 is SGHTA and CDR2 FQGNSA. The CDR3 is CASSHGLEGEAFF. The CDR3 nucleotides read TGTGCCAGCAGCCACGGGTTGGAGGGAGAAGCTTTCTTT. Together with reference TRBV7-2 and TRBJ1-1, the CDR3 gives the full variable domain: GAGVSQSPSNKVTEKGKDVELRCDPISGHTALYWYRQSLGQGLEFLIYFQGNSAPDKSGLPSDRFSAERTGGSVSTLTIQRTQQEDSAVYLCASSHGLEGEAFFGQGTRLTVV.

This clone showed up just a few times. V and J are TRBV7-8 and TRBJ2-5; TRBD1 might be the D (7 bases). Deletions cut 7 bases from V and 5 bases from J, with 17 bases between. CDR1 is SGHVS, CDR2 FQNEAQ, per germline. The CDR3 is 14 amino acids. The CDR3 DNA sequence: TGTGCCAGCACCAGGGGGGTAGGGGCGGAGACCCAGTACTTC. Amino acids: CASTRGVGAETQYF. Complete variable domain (other parts from reference TRBV7-8 and TRBJ2-5): GAGVSQSPRYKVAKRGQDVALRCDPISGHVSLFWYQQALGQGPEFLTYFQNEAQLDKSGLPSDRFFAERPEGSVSTLKIQRTQQEDSAVYLCASTRGVGAETQYFGPGTRLLVL.

The chain carries TRBV15 and TRBJ1-3; the match to TRBD1 covers 9 bases. CDR3 size: 17 residues. CDR1 and CDR2 from the germline V gene are LNHNV and YYDKDF (reference sequence). The J segment lost 4 bases and the V segment lost 5 bases, leaving 12 bases of the junction unmatched. CDR3: CATSRTGTGSAGNTIYF. The CDR3 DNA follows: TGTGCCACCAGCCGAACCGGGACAGGGTCTGCGGGAAACACCATATATTTT.

The genes are TRBV4-1 and TRBJ2-2; tentative D call: TRBD2 (5 bases). Germline CDR1 is MGHRA and CDR2 is YSYEKL. The CDR3 consists of 16 residues. Trimming took off 1 base at V and 4 bases at J, with 13 bases between the two ends. CDR3 amino acids: CASSQVSGKSTGELFF. CDR3 DNA: TGCGCCAGCAGCCAAGTTTCGGGAAAAAGCACCGGGGAGCTGTTTTTT.

CDR3 residues: CASSKGMNEQYF. The DNA for the CDR3 is TGTGCCAGCAGCAAGGGTATGAACGAGCAGTACTTC. The rearrangement links TRBV7-9 to TRBJ2-7; D ambiguous. Trimming shortened V by 5 bases and J by 5 bases, and 10 bases separated the two germline ends. Germline V gene sequence: CDR1 SEHNR, CDR2 FQNEAQ (reference sequence). CDR3 length equals 12 residues.

CDR3: CASSPTGATTDTQYF. For the CDR3, the DNA is TGTGCCAGCAGCCCGACGGGGGCGACCACGGATACGCAGTATTTT. The chain recombines TRBV11-2 with TRBJ2-3, with D possibly called TRBD1 or TRBD2 (6 bases each). Per germline, CDR1 SGHAT and CDR2 FQNNGV. The CDR3 totals 15 residues. The V end was cut by 5 bases, the J end by 6 bases, with 18 bases between.

The rearrangement uses TRBV29-1 and TRBJ2-5, with D unresolved. The CDR3 is made up of 13 amino acids. Looked up from germline, CDR1 is SQVTM and CDR2 is ANQGSEA. The ends were cut back, 4 bases at V and 4 bases at J, with 13 bases in the middle. The CDR3 nucleotides are TGCAGCGTTGCCGCTCGACGAGGAGAGACCCAGTACTTC. This codes for CSVAARRGETQYF.

The chain is built from TRBV5-1 and TRBJ1-4, with 9 bases identical to TRBD1. Unmatched junction bases numbered 4, after V lost 4 bases and J lost 3 bases. Germline V gives CDR1 SGHRS, CDR2 YFSETQ. This CDR3 region has 15 residues. CDR3 protein: CASSDRTGANEKLFF. In DNA, the CDR3 is TGCGCCAGCAGCGATAGGACAGGGGCTAATGAAAAACTGTTTTTT. Together with reference TRBV5-1 and TRBJ1-4, the CDR3 gives the full variable domain: KAGVTQTPRYLIKTRGQQVTLSCSPISGHRSVSWYQQTPGQGLQFLFEYFSETQRNKGNFPGRFSGRQFSNSRSEMNVSTLELGDSALYLCASSDRTGANEKLFFGSGTQLSVL.

The CDR3 region is CASSPGDTGFEPQHF. The CDR3 DNA reads as TGTGCCAGCAGCCCCGGGGACACAGGTTTTGAGCCCCAGCATTTT. The chain carries TRBV6-6 and TRBJ1-5; TRBD1 might be the D (6 bases). Per the germline V gene, CDR1 is MNHNY and CDR2 is SVGAGI (reference sequence). CDR3 size: 15 residues. Trimming left V 6 bases short and J 8 bases short, with 20 bases between.

J is TRBJ2-2 and V is TRBV30; possibly TRBD1 for D (6 bases). The length of the CDR3 is 16 residues. Germline V gene data show CDR1 as GTSNPN and CDR2 as SVGIG (reference sequence). The germline V and J ends were trimmed by 0 bases and 5 bases, with 16 bases remaining between them. The CDR3 loop reads CAWSVEGRGVTGELFF. The CDR3 DNA reads TGTGCCTGGAGTGTGGAAGGCAGGGGAGTTACCGGGGAGCTGTTTTTT.

This clone occurred once. The chain uses TRBV2 and TRBJ2-7, with D perhaps TRBD1 (6 bases). The V end was cut by 0 bases, the J end by 4 bases, with 13 bases between. This CDR3 is built from 15 residues. Germline assignment: CDR1 SNHLY and CDR2 FYNNEI. The CDR3 DNA follows: TGTGCCAGCAGTGAAGCGTGGACAGACCTTTACGAGCAGTACTTC. It codes for CASSEAWTDLYEQYF. Using reference TRBV2 and TRBJ2-7 for the parts outside the CDR3, the full variable domain is EPEVTQTPSHQVTQMGQEVILRCVPISNHLYFYWYRQILGQKVEFLVSFYNNEISEKSEIFDDQFSVERPDGSNFTLKIRSTKLEDSAMYFCASSEAWTDLYEQYFGPGTRLTVT.

The V and J genes are TRBV2 and TRBJ1-5; no clear D gene. The ends were cut back, 1 base at V and 3 bases at J, with 10 bases in the middle. Germline V gene data show CDR1 as SNHLY and CDR2 as FYNNEI. This CDR3 is 15 amino acids long. In DNA, the CDR3 is TGTGCCAGCAGTGAAGAGCGACATAACAATCAGCCCCAGCATTTT. As protein: CASSEERHNNQPQHF. The complete variable domain, with remaining parts taken from reference TRBV2 and TRBJ1-5, reads EPEVTQTPSHQVTQMGQEVILRCVPISNHLYFYWYRQILGQKVEFLVSFYNNEISEKSEIFDDQFSVERPDGSNFTLKIRSTKLEDSAMYFCASSEERHNNQPQHFGDGTRLSIL.

The rearrangement joins TRBV15 to TRBJ2-2; D remains ambiguous. CDR1 and CDR2 from the germline V gene are LNHNV and YYDKDF (reference sequence). Trimming left V 0 bases short and J 4 bases short, with 9 bases between. The CDR3 length is 15 residues. Here the CDR3 DNA reads TGTGCCACCAGCAGAGAGGTCGGCCCCACCGGGGAGCTGTTTTTT. It specifies CATSREVGPTGELFF.

This chain links TRBV5-6 with TRBJ1-1; no clear D. There are 15 residues in the CDR3. The germline CDR1 and CDR2 sequences are SGHDT and YYEEEE. The V end was cut by 4 bases, the J end by 1 base, with 14 bases between. This CDR3 is CASSVPAAANTEAFF. The CDR3, as DNA: TGTGCCAGCAGCGTCCCGGCGGCGGCGAACACTGAAGCTTTCTTT.

The rearrangement joins TRBV30 to TRBJ2-7; D is unresolved. The ends were cut back, 5 bases at V and 7 bases at J, with 12 bases in the middle. CDR3 size: 11 residues. Per the germline V gene, CDR1 is GTSNPN and CDR2 is SVGIG (reference sequence). CDR3 amino acids: CAWSRKGEQYF. DNA for the CDR3: TGTGCCTGGTCTAGAAAGGGAGAGCAGTACTTC.

The chain recombines TRBV18 with TRBJ2-7, with D tentatively TRBD1 (6 bases). Germline V gene data show CDR1 as KGHSH and CDR2 as LQKENI. The CDR3 length is 15 residues. Trimming pared 0 bases from V and 1 base from J, leaving 10 bases between. The CDR3, as DNA: TGTGCCAGCTCACCACCCGGGACACTATCCTACGAGCAGTACTTC. This codes for CASSPPGTLSYEQYF.

The V gene is TRBV2, the J gene TRBJ2-3; D remains ambiguous. This CDR3 comprises 13 residues. V lost 4 bases, J lost 2 bases, and 7 bases lay in between. CDR1 is SNHLY, CDR2 FYNNEI, per germline. The chain's CDR3 is CASSGHNTDTQYF. The CDR3 nucleotides read TGTGCCAGCAGTGGTCACAACACAGATACGCAGTATTTT.

V usage is TRBV29-1 and J usage is TRBJ2-2, with unresolved D. CDR1 and CDR2 (germline): SQVTM, ANQGSEA. V was cut by 8 bases and J by 4 bases, with 11 bases left in between. The CDR3 is 12 residues long. CDR3 sequence reads: CSTFLGTGELFF. The CDR3 DNA sequence: TGCAGCACCTTTCTAGGCACCGGGGAGCTGTTTTTT.

The V call is TRBV14, the J call TRBJ1-2; possibly TRBD1 for D (5 bases). V gave up 0 bases and J gave up 4 bases, with 9 bases separating them. The CDR3 extends over 14 amino acids. The germline V gene has CDR1 SGHDN and CDR2 FVKESK. The DNA of the CDR3 is TGTGCCAGCAGCCAAGACAGGGTCGGCTATGGCTACACCTTC. Its translation: CASSQDRVGYGYTF.

This rearrangement joins TRBV30 to TRBJ1-1, with 11 bases matching TRBD1. The V gene end was trimmed by 4 bases and the J gene end by 6 bases; junction bases not matched to a gene: 10. Looked up from germline, CDR1 is GTSNPN and CDR2 is SVGIG (reference sequence). CDR3 length: 15 residues. CDR3 amino acids: CAWKRRDRGMAEAFF. CDR3 DNA: TGTGCCTGGAAGCGTCGGGACAGGGGGATGGCTGAAGCTTTCTTT.

The rearrangement joins TRBV6-5 to TRBJ1-5; D might be TRBD1 (5 bases). Trimming left V 2 bases short and J 4 bases short, with 15 bases between. CDR3 length equals 16 residues. The germline CDR1 and CDR2 sequences are MNHEY and SVGAGI. CDR3 protein: CASSYSWDGLNQPQHF. The CDR3 DNA follows: TGTGCCAGCAGTTACAGCTGGGACGGTTTAAATCAGCCCCAGCATTTT.

The chain joins TRBV28 to TRBJ1-2, with TRBD1 matching over 8 bases. The CDR3 has 14 amino acids. V was pared by 5 bases and J by 6 bases, with 8 bases of the junction left unmatched. Per germline, CDR1 MDHEN and CDR2 SYDVKM. CDR3 nucleotides: TGTGCCAGCAGTCCGGGACAGGAGTTCAATGGCTACACCTTC. Protein product: CASSPGQEFNGYTF.

This clone was counted a few times. The J gene is TRBJ1-2, the V gene TRBV18, with D possibly being TRBD1 (5 bases). Germline V CDR1 and CDR2: KGHSH, LQKENI. Trimming cost V 5 bases and J 0 bases, with 13 bases left between them. The CDR3 spans 15 residues. The CDR3 bases are TGTGCCAGCTCAATAGTCGACAGAACTAACTATGGCTACACCTTC. Protein product: CASSIVDRTNYGYTF. Supplemented by reference TRBV18 and TRBJ1-2, the full variable domain reads NAGVMQNPRHLVRRRGQEARLRCSPMKGHSHVYWYRQLPEEGLKFMVYLQKENIIDESGMPKERFSAEFPKEGPSILRIQQVVRGDSAAYFCASSIVDRTNYGYTFGSGTRLTVV.

This chain uses TRBV18 with TRBJ2-1; D might be TRBD2 (5 bases). CDR1 and CDR2 from the germline V gene are KGHSH and LQKENI. Deletions cut 1 base from V and 4 bases from J, with 11 bases between. This CDR3 is 15 amino acids long. CDR3 bases: TGTGCCAGCTCACCACGCGAGGGCCTGTACAATGAGCAGTTCTTC. Translated: CASSPREGLYNEQFF.

In DNA form, the CDR3 reads TGTGCCAGCAGCTTAGAAGGGCCAGTTGAGACCCAGTACTTC. Translating gives CASSLEGPVETQYF. The V gene is TRBV11-1, the J gene TRBJ2-5; no reliable D call. This CDR3 is built from 14 residues. With 1 base removed from V and 5 bases from J, the gap between germline ends came to 11 bases. Germline assignment: CDR1 SGHAT and CDR2 FQDESV (reference sequence).